This is a list of T cell receptor beta chains from one sample in a study of OX40 agonist ivuxolimab in advanced cancers. TCRdb keeps only in-frame clones here, not all; method: immunoSEQ multiplex PCR. The table has more than 45,000 clones, 90% to 95% seen once. The sample in question was CD4+ or CD8+ T cells sorted from blood, obtained in a trial of the OX40 agonist ivuxolimab. These receptors were collected from an adult with an advanced solid tumor such as melanoma, head and neck, liver or kidney cancer. CDR3s include the opening cysteine and the closing phenylalanine or tryptophan. D genes are given only for firm matches. Only part of the rows carry a size: once, few, many, or a class if the clone is expanded.

TRBD1	TRBV5-1	TRBJ2-1	-	TGCGCCAGCAGCTTAAGACAGGGCAGTTATGAGCAGTTCTTC	CASSLRQGSYEQFF
TRBD1	TRBV6-5	TRBJ2-7	-	TGTGCCAGCAGCAGACAGGGGAGCGAGCAGTACTTC	CASSRQGSEQYF
TRBD1	TRBV2	TRBJ1-1	once	TGTGCCAGCACCCGAGCGACAGGGGGCAACACTGAAGCTTTCTTT	CASTRATGGNTEAFF
-	TRBV27	TRBJ1-2	-	TGTGCCAGCAGTTTATCGTCAGGGCTTCTCCCTAACTATGGCTACACCTTC	CASSLSSGLLPNYGYTF
-	TRBV6-1	TRBJ1-1	-	TGTGCCAGCAGTGAATTGGGCCTCGAAGCTTTCTTT	CASSELGLEAFF
TRBD2	TRBV19	TRBJ2-7	-	TGTGCCAGTGGGACTAGCGGGACCTACGAGCAGTACTTC	CASGTSGTYEQYF
-	TRBV6-6	TRBJ1-5	once	TGTGCCAGCAGCTTGACAGAGATGGGGCCCCAGCATTTT	CASSLTEMGPQHF
TRBD1	TRBV9	TRBJ2-7	-	TGTGCCAGCAGCGCCGGGACAGGGGGTTACGAGCAGTACTTC	CASSAGTGGYEQYF
-	TRBV6-6	TRBJ2-3	-	TGTGCCAGCAGTCCCTCGGGGCCTGACACAGATACGCAGTATTTT	CASSPSGPDTDTQYF
-	TRBV29-1	TRBJ1-1	-	TGCAGCGTTGCGGGGGAGGGCACTGAAGCTTTCTTT	CSVAGEGTEAFF
-	TRBV2	TRBJ2-7	once	TGTGCCAGCCTTATCTACTACGAGCAGTACTTC	CASLIYYEQYF
-	TRBV7-2	TRBJ2-7	-	TGTGCCAGCAGCCTTGGACGTAGCTCCTACGAGCAGTACTTC	CASSLGRSSYEQYF
-	TRBV9	TRBJ2-1	-	TGTGCCAGCAGCGTAGGGGGACTAGCTGACAGGGGTGAGCAGTTCTTC	CASSVGGLADRGEQFF
-	TRBV5-1	TRBJ2-3	-	TGCGCCAGCAGCAAAGATGGGTATACCTGGGCGGATACGCAGTATTTT	CASSKDGYTWADTQYF
-	TRBV18	TRBJ1-5	-	TGTGCCAGCTCACAACGGGAGGGTTATCAGCCCCAGCATTTT	CASSQREGYQPQHF
TRBD1	TRBV9	TRBJ2-1	once	TGTGCCAGCAGCGTAGGTGGGACAGGGTCCTACAATGAGCAGTTCTTC	CASSVGGTGSYNEQFF
-	TRBV27	TRBJ2-1	-	TGTGCCAGCAGATATTCGAATAGCGGCGAGCAGTTCTTC	CASRYSNSGEQFF
TRBD2	TRBV4-2	TRBJ2-4	-	TGTGCCAGCAGCCATCCCCGTGGGACTAGTGGGATGGCCAAAAACATTCAGTACTTC	CASSHPRGTSGMAKNIQYF
-	TRBV9	TRBJ1-1	once	TGTGCCAGCAGCGGGGGACAATCAAGGAGCACTGAAGCTTTCTTT	CASSGGQSRSTEAFF
-	TRBV5-1	TRBJ2-2	-	TGCGCCAGCAGCTTGGGGCAGTTCGCGAACACCGGGGAGCTGTTTTTT	CASSLGQFANTGELFF
TRBD2	TRBV2	TRBJ2-7	-	TGTGCCAGCAGTGTGACTAGCGGGTCTTCCTACGAGCAGTACTTC	CASSVTSGSSYEQYF
-	TRBV5-6	TRBJ1-2	-	TGTGCCAGCAGCTTGGATATGGCTCCCTATGGCTACACCTTC	CASSLDMAPYGYTF
-	TRBV5-6	TRBJ1-2	-	TGTGCCAGCAGCTTGGGTGGGTATGGCTACACCTTC	CASSLGGYGYTF
TRBD2	TRBV27	TRBJ2-1	-	TGTGCCAGCAGGGTGGGCGGGAGCTCCTACAATGAGCAGTTCTTC	CASRVGGSSYNEQFF
TRBD2	TRBV4-1	TRBJ2-1	-	TGCGCCAGCAGCCAAGAACCCCCTCTAGCGGACTCCTACAATGAGCAGTTCTTC	CASSQEPPLADSYNEQFF
-	TRBV27	TRBJ1-5	few	TGTGCCAGCAGTCCAATAACAGGGATTCCCCAGCATTTT	CASSPITGIPQHF
TRBD2	TRBV11-2	TRBJ2-7	-	TGTGCCAGCACCACTAGCGGCTCCTACGAGCAGTACTTC	CASTTSGSYEQYF
-	TRBV27	TRBJ2-7	-	TGTGCCAGCAGCCTTTACGGTGGACTCCTTGCCTACGAGCAGTACTTC	CASSLYGGLLAYEQYF
-	TRBV29-1	TRBJ2-7	-	TGCAGCGTTGATGGGCACGGGGAGGCGACCTACGAGCAGTACTTC	CSVDGHGEATYEQYF
-	TRBV6-6	TRBJ2-7	-	TGTGCCAGCACTCCCTTACAGGGACCCTCCTACGAGCAGTACTTC	CASTPLQGPSYEQYF
-	TRBV6-6	TRBJ2-1	-	TGTGCCAGCAGCCTTCCCGACAATGAGCAGTTCTTC	CASSLPDNEQFF
-	TRBV4-3	TRBJ2-2	-	TGCGCCAGCAGCCAAGGGGAGTTCACCGGGGAGCTGTTTTTT	CASSQGEFTGELFF
-	TRBV9	TRBJ2-3	-	TGTGCCAGCAGCGCCCTGGATACGCAGTATTTT	CASSALDTQYF
TRBD1	TRBV7-3	TRBJ2-2	-	TGTGCCAGCAGCTCATCAGGGGGTGCGGTGAACACCGGGGAGCTGTTTTTT	CASSSSGGAVNTGELFF
-	TRBV28	TRBJ2-3	-	TGTGCCAGCACTCAGGACTGGGAACGCACAGATACGCAGTATTTT	CASTQDWERTDTQYF
-	TRBV13	TRBJ2-7	-	TGTGCCAGCAGCTTAGAGTCGGGGGTCGAGCAGTACTTC	CASSLESGVEQYF
TRBD2	TRBV28	TRBJ2-7	-	TGTGCCAGCAGTATCAGAGCGGGAGTCTTAATTGAGCAGTACTTC	CASSIRAGVLIEQYF
TRBD2	TRBV18	TRBJ2-7	-	TGTGCCAGCTCTTACCAGGGCACGGGAGGCCCTTTGGAGCAGTACTTC	CASSYQGTGGPLEQYF